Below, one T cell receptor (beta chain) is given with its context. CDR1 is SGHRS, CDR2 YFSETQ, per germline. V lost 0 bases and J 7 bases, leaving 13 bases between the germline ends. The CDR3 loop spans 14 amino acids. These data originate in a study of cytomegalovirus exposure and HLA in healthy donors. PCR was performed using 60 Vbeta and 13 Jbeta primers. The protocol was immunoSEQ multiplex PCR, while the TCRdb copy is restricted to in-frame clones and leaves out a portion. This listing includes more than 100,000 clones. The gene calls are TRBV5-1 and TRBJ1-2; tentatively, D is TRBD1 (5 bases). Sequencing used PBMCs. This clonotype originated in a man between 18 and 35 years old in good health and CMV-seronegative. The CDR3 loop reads CASSLEVGQFGYTF. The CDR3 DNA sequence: TGCGCCAGCAGCTTGGAGGTGGGGCAGTTTGGCTACACCTTC.